Listed here are 25 T cell receptor beta chains from one sample, sequenced in a study of CD8 T cells in Susac syndrome. Random hexamers were used to reverse transcribe the RNA input (about 0.5 to 1 ug). TCRdb redid the calling of the immunoSEQ multiplex PCR reads with MiXCR, one entry per CDR3 protein. This sample carries about 140,000 distinct CDR3 sequences, 94% of them seen once, and the ten largest clones take approximately 0.3%. Sequences were obtained from CD8+ T cells from PBMCs. The receptors were sampled from a human donor in good health.

The rearrangement links TRBV9 to TRBJ2-3; D is ambiguous. Per germline, CDR1 SGDLS and CDR2 YYNGEE. Between the trimmed V and J ends, which lost 1 base and 5 bases, there was a span of 14 bases. This CDR3 is built from 15 residues. CDR3 DNA: TGTGCCAGCAGCGTAATGAAGGGCCGAGGAGATACGCAGTATTTT. It encodes CASSVMKGRGDTQYF.

This rearrangement joins TRBV11-2 to TRBJ2-5, with TRBD1 identical over 8 bases. V was pared by 8 bases and J by 4 bases, with 9 bases of the junction left unmatched. The CDR3 length is 14 residues. Looked up from germline, CDR1 is SGHAT and CDR2 is FQNNGV. In nucleotides, the CDR3 is TGTGCCAGCGGTACAACAGGGACAGGAGAGACCCAGTACTTC. Translated, it gives CASGTTGTGETQYF.

This chain connects TRBV12-3 or TRBV12-4 to TRBJ2-5; D is undetermined. Trimming took off 6 bases at V and 5 bases at J, with 16 bases between the two ends. The CDR3 loop spans 14 amino acids. In nucleotides, the CDR3 is TGTGCCAGCAGCCCCGGTTCCGCCCATGAGACCCAGTACTTC. Protein sequence: CASSPGSAHETQYF.

The chain uses TRBV4-3 and TRBJ2-7, with 10 bases lining up with TRBD1. CDR1 and CDR2 (germline): LGHNA, YSLEER. The CDR3 runs to 15 residues. V lost 0 bases, J lost 5 bases, and 4 bases stayed unmatched. CDR3 nucleotides: TGCGCCAGCAGCCAAGAGGGGACAGGGGTTCACGAGCAGTACTTC. This encodes CASSQEGTGVHEQYF.

The chain links TRBV2 to TRBJ1-2; perhaps TRBD1 as D (5 bases). Deletions cut 8 bases from V and 8 bases from J, with 12 bases between. There are 11 residues in the CDR3. Germline lookup yields CDR1 SNHLY and CDR2 FYNNEI. Written as DNA, the CDR3 is TGTGCCAGCCGTGGGGCGGTGGGCTACACCTTC. This encodes CASRGAVGYTF.

V and J are TRBV19 and TRBJ1-5; 7 nucleotides match TRBD1. With 6 bases clipped from V and 1 base from J, the junction kept 12 bases outside the gene matches. The CDR3 is made up of 17 amino acids. Germline V gene sequence: CDR1 LNHDA, CDR2 SQIVND (reference sequence). The CDR3 loop is CASSLVGTAKSNQPQHF. The CDR3 coding sequence is TGTGCCAGTAGCCTAGTGGGGACAGCGAAAAGCAATCAGCCCCAGCATTTT.

The chain couples TRBV15 to TRBJ2-2; 8 bases map to TRBD1. This CDR3 spans 18 amino acids. Losses at the gene ends were 3 bases for V and 6 bases for J; bases not matched to a gene: 15. CDR1 and CDR2 (germline): LNHNV, YYDKDF (reference sequence). Here the CDR3 reads CATSSITDQGARAGELFF. In DNA, the CDR3 is TGTGCCACCAGCAGCATTACAGACCAGGGGGCAAGGGCCGGGGAGCTGTTTTTT.

The J gene is TRBJ1-1, the V gene TRBV12-3 or TRBV12-4; maybe TRBD1 (6 bases). This CDR3 region has 12 residues. V lost 7 bases, J lost 9 bases, and 15 bases lay in between. CDR3 residues: CASTRGGSKAFF. The CDR3 DNA sequence: TGTGCCAGCACAAGGGGGGGTTCGAAAGCTTTCTTT.

The V and J genes are TRBV4-3 and TRBJ2-1; 9 bases match TRBD2. The V and J ends lost 2 bases and 9 bases, in that order; junction bases with no gene match: 8. The length of the CDR3 is 15 residues. Germline V lookup: CDR1 LGHNA, CDR2 YSLEER. CDR3 loop: CASSQTRTSDGEQFF. As DNA, the CDR3 is TGCGCCAGCAGCCAAACTCGGACTAGCGACGGTGAGCAGTTCTTC.

This clonotype was picked up a small number of times. The rearrangement joins TRBV12-3 or TRBV12-4 to TRBJ2-1, with 9 nucleotides matching TRBD2. CDR3 size: 13 residues. With 6 bases clipped from V and 5 bases from J, the junction kept 2 bases outside the gene matches. The CDR3 region is CASSRLADNEQFF. CDR3 nucleotides: TGTGCCAGCAGCCGACTAGCGGACAATGAGCAGTTCTTC.

The V call is TRBV15, the J call TRBJ1-2; the match to TRBD1 covers 8 bases. Trimming removed 5 bases from V and 5 bases from J; junction bases left unmatched: 13. There are 16 residues in the CDR3. Per the germline V gene, CDR1 is LNHNV and CDR2 is YYDKDF (reference sequence). Written as DNA, the CDR3 is TGTGCCACCAGCCCGGACAGGGCAGGGGATTGGTATGGCTACACCTTC. It encodes CATSPDRAGDWYGYTF.

The rearrangement links TRBV27 to TRBJ1-2; TRBD1 is a possible D gene (6 bases). The CDR3 contains 13 residues. Germline CDR1 is MNHEY and CDR2 is SMNVEV (reference sequence). Deletions cut 8 bases from V and 4 bases from J, with 14 bases between. The CDR3 here is CASRPRGTYGYTF. The CDR3 DNA is TGTGCCAGCCGTCCGAGGGGGACCTATGGCTACACCTTC.

The chain carries TRBV11-1 and TRBJ2-1; D gene unclear. V gave up 3 bases and J gave up 5 bases, with 5 bases separating them. Germline V gives CDR1 SGHAT, CDR2 FQDESV (reference sequence). The CDR3 extends over 12 amino acids. CDR3 protein: CASSLDDNEQFF. The CDR3 nucleotides read TGTGCCAGCAGCTTGGACGACAATGAGCAGTTCTTC.

In this sample, this clonotype turned up a few times. The chain employs TRBV7-8 and TRBJ2-5; TRBD2 might be the D (5 bases). Trimming removed 4 bases at V and 5 bases at J, with 23 bases between. This CDR3 has 17 amino acids. Germline loops: CDR1 SGHVS, CDR2 FQNEAQ. The CDR3 reads CASSSPRGEESRETQYF. Written as DNA, the CDR3 is TGTGCCAGCAGCTCCCCTCGGGGTGAGGAGTCTAGGGAGACCCAGTACTTC.

This rearrangement joins TRBV5-1 to TRBJ1-1, with no clear D. V was clipped by 1 base and J by 1 base, with 8 bases between them. This CDR3 has 14 residues. Germline V gives CDR1 SGHRS, CDR2 YFSETQ. The DNA for the CDR3 is TGCGCCAGCAGCTTGCGATTAGGGAACACTGAAGCTTTCTTT. Amino acid sequence: CASSLRLGNTEAFF.

The V and J genes are TRBV28 and TRBJ2-7; 8 bases fit TRBD1. The CDR3 runs to 14 residues. The trim removed 5 bases at V and 1 base at J, leaving 4 bases unmatched. Germline values: CDR1 MDHEN, CDR2 SYDVKM. CDR3 amino acids: CASSADRGSYEQYF. As DNA, the CDR3 is TGTGCCAGCAGTGCCGACAGGGGATCCTACGAGCAGTACTTC.

This chain connects TRBV12-3 or TRBV12-4 to TRBJ1-5; D is undetermined. The CDR3 covers 14 residues. V dropped 3 bases and J dropped 2 bases, with 8 bases sitting between them. Written as DNA, the CDR3 is TGTGCCAGCAGTTTCAGTCTGGGCAATCAGCCCCAGCATTTT. This translates into CASSFSLGNQPQHF.

The rearrangement links TRBV29-1 to TRBJ1-1; D unresolved. The CDR3 consists of 11 residues. The germline V and J ends were trimmed by 4 bases and 4 bases, with 7 bases remaining between them. The V gene's germline CDR1 is SQVTM and CDR2 ANQGSEA. The CDR3 DNA reads TGCAGCGTTGTAGGGCTCACTGAAGCTTTCTTT. This encodes CSVVGLTEAFF.

The chain has TRBV29-1 and TRBJ2-1; a weak D match, TRBD1 (6 bases). The germline V and J ends were trimmed by 5 bases and 0 bases, with 14 bases remaining between them. There are 15 residues in the CDR3. Germline V lookup: CDR1 SQVTM, CDR2 ANQGSEA. Written as DNA, the CDR3 is TGCAGCGTTAACGGGGACAAGAGCTCCTACAATGAGCAGTTCTTC. It translates to CSVNGDKSSYNEQFF.

This sequence joins TRBV29-1 and TRBJ1-1; no clear D gene. V gave up 3 bases and J gave up 4 bases, with 18 bases separating them. The CDR3 totals 15 residues. CDR1 is SQVTM and CDR2 is ANQGSEA in the germline V gene. The chain's CDR3 is CSVEKGEVWGTEAFF. The CDR3 region has the DNA TGCAGCGTTGAGAAGGGCGAGGTGTGGGGCACTGAAGCTTTCTTT.

The chain employs TRBV5-8 and TRBJ2-3, with D perhaps TRBD1 (5 bases). V lost 1 base to trimming and J lost 1 base, with 7 bases between them. From germline, CDR1 is SGHTS and CDR2 YDEGEE. The CDR3 is 14 residues long. This CDR3 is CASSLPQGTDTQYF. CDR3 coding DNA: TGTGCCAGCAGCTTGCCACAGGGCACAGATACGCAGTATTTT.

The V and J genes are TRBV27 and TRBJ2-1; TRBD2 might be the D (5 bases). CDR3 length equals 15 residues. Between the trimmed V and J ends, which lost 5 bases and 3 bases, there was a span of 14 bases. The V gene's germline CDR1 is MNHEY and CDR2 SMNVEV (reference sequence). This chain's CDR3 is CASSLNPRGYNEQFF. The CDR3 DNA reads TGTGCCAGCAGTCTAAACCCCCGGGGCTACAATGAGCAGTTCTTC.

This clonotype was observed once. The V call is TRBV27, the J call TRBJ2-7, with D possibly matching TRBD1 (5 bases). Germline assignment: CDR1 MNHEY and CDR2 SMNVEV (reference sequence). V dropped 10 bases and J dropped 4 bases, with 14 bases sitting between them. The CDR3 covers 12 residues. In DNA, the CDR3 is TGTGCCACAAAGGGGATGGGTTACGAGCAGTACTTC. This sequence encodes CATKGMGYEQYF.

The V gene is TRBV7-9, the J gene TRBJ2-3; D ambiguous. The germline CDR1 and CDR2 sequences are SEHNR and FQNEAQ (reference sequence). V was shortened by 3 bases and J by 4 bases, with 11 bases between the two germline ends. The CDR3 is 14 residues long. The CDR3 reads CASSFERASDTQYF. In nucleotides, the CDR3 is TGTGCCAGCAGCTTCGAAAGGGCGTCAGATACGCAGTATTTT.

This clonotype was counted once. V is TRBV12-3 or TRBV12-4 and J is TRBJ2-3, with 10 bases lining up with TRBD2. Trimming removed 5 bases from V and 0 bases from J; junction bases left unmatched: 5. CDR3 size: 16 residues. CDR3 DNA sequence: TGTGCCAGCAGTCAGGGACTAGCGACTAGCACAGATACGCAGTATTTT. Translating gives CASSQGLATSTDTQYF.